This TCR beta chain was recorded in a study of cytomegalovirus exposure and HLA in healthy donors (dated by TCRdb to 2017 to 2019). Broadly, across the study: An earlier analysis of a few hundred of the donors reported approximately 260 Gb of sequence data and 117 million unique TCR beta sequences obtained from 150 million to 200 million T cells. Approximately 310 gigabases of sequencing data and tens of millions of unique TCR sequences were included in an early release covering around 600 HLA-typed donors. Of the roughly 400 genotyped donors, over 65% fell in the genetic ancestry cluster associated with self-reported Caucasian donors. The study was designed to test whether signatures of past pathogen exposure could be identified by cataloging public T cell receptors. The study used immunosequencing to profile the T cell repertoires of several hundred subjects and linked those repertoires to cytomegalovirus serostatus. Along with the approximately 700-subject first cohort, a separate validation cohort of over a hundred different subjects was used. To predict cytomegalovirus infection status, the study combined high-throughput TCR immunosequencing, statistical association of individual TCRs with disease status, and machine learning. In a later analysis, previously published TCR beta repertoires from 550 to 700 donors were re-analyzed and high-resolution HLA genotyping was added so that TCR occurrence patterns could be studied. Rather than drawing on any new phenotypic data, the later analysis identified candidate immune exposures from TCR beta sequences and the way those sequences occurred across donors. To decide whether each TCR beta V gene segment behaved as functional or pseudogenic, an earlier analysis of some 600 of the donors relied on high-throughput TCR beta sequencing. Donor age, sex, ethnicity and CMV serostatus were collected together with the repertoire data. A later genetic analysis used genome-wide SNP genotypes for about 55% of the 666 donors, treating that subset as a discovery cohort. All discovery cohort repertoires had been generated using a single sequencing platform. Both class I and class II loci were covered by HLA typing, at four-digit resolution. Typing coverage differed by locus: A, B, C, DRB1 and DQB1 were typed in roughly 620-630 donors, DQA1 in about 510, DPA1 in approximately 610, and DPB1 in approximately 450. Several DR-DQ haplotypes were treated as single units for association and clustering because of strong linkage in the cohort. On average, around 230,000 unique TCR beta nucleotide sequences were sequenced per donor among about 400 genotyped donors of the cohort, with about 19% of those sequences being non-productive. Results the study describes overall, beyond this receptor: Because the 87-base-pair reads could not distinguish some IMGT-functional V segments, including TRBV6-2 and TRBV6-3, those segments were excluded. Several of the top co-occurrence clusters appeared to be linked to parvovirus B19, influenza, CMV and Epstein-Barr virus, according to a later analysis. A later genetic analysis associated a missense DCLRE1C variant with V-gene and J-gene trimming of TCR beta chains, and an independent cohort replicated the association. Across donors, most TCR sequences were observed very rarely, whereas some public TCRs were present in many individuals. In an earlier analysis of 587 of the donors, most TCR beta V segments were observed in productive rearrangements about 87% or about 30% of the time, broadly matching IMGT annotations. The presence/absence analyses assumed that sequencing depth was roughly uniform across donors, and that assumption may not be true. In a later analysis, TCR association rates were found to vary across HLA loci, with the most associated TCRs seen for DRB1 alleles and the fewest for HLA-C alleles. Linkage disequilibrium might explain the correlated functional status among segregating V segments, but an unknown experimental factor could not be ruled out. A total of about 180 TCR beta chains were listed by the study as associated with cytomegalovirus. It was suggested by the authors that the approach could potentially be generalized to other disease states and immunological phenotypes. When HLA alleles, especially DR and DQ, strongly co-occurred, attributing TCR associations to individual alleles was difficult. For the cohort, immune exposure information was limited to CMV serostatus. Because HLA typing was missing for some donors at each locus, association tests included only the typed subset. A further reported finding was that TCR beta sequences accurately predicted the HLA-A and HLA-B alleles for most subjects in the first cohort. A later analysis found that HLA-associated TCR beta chains were more clonally expanded and had lower generation probabilities than equally common non-associated chains. In a later genetic analysis, fewer N-insertions in productive TCRs were reported among donors in an Asian-associated ancestry cluster than the 666-donor mean. In a later analysis, more than 15,000 TCR beta sequences were associated with specific HLA alleles at a false discovery rate of 0.05. This cohort had only TCR beta chains sequenced, and the lack of alpha or paired-chain data limited which features could be detected. According to a later analysis, most CMV-associated TCR beta chains appeared to be HLA-restricted, and the HLA associations seemed to be driven largely by CMV exposure. A cluster of highly shared sequence variants was judged likely to represent a technical artifact of the sequencing pipeline. The earlier analysis of approximately 560 of the donors excluded some 15 rarely observed V segments, including chromosome 9 orphons, because counts were too low. A few of the identified cytomegalovirus-associated TCR beta chains were confirmed in vitro to be specific for cytomegalovirus antigens. The classifier was reported to diagnose cytomegalovirus status with high specificity and sensitivity in both the original and validation cohorts.

The cohort was made up of approximately 670 healthy bone marrow donors. Cohort members were all nominally healthy when sampled, although unrecorded immune exposures were likely present. The donor was CMV seropositive and was included in the group of some 290 seropositive cohort members. Each donor provided a peripheral blood sample, and peripheral blood mononuclear cells were used for TCR beta sequencing. Genomic DNA extraction from the blood cell samples was performed with the Qiagen DNeasy Blood Extraction Kit. This clone was seen more than once but under ten times. The antigen it recognizes is unknown. Base qualities are missing; no much larger clone stands one base away. CDR1 SGHRS and CDR2 YFSETQ were looked up in the germline V gene. Germline trimming: 0 bases from V, 2 bases from J; junction bases outside gene matches: 1. The CDR3 goes from the cysteine to the phenylalanine over 15 residues. Only CDR3 DNA is held: 45 bases, read in frame from base 1.

The library was prepared using the immunoSEQ multiplex PCR assay. For the multiplex PCR, a mixture combining 60 forward primers for TCR Vbeta segments and 13 reverse primers for TCR Jbeta segments was used. The CDR3 region of rearranged TCR beta genes was amplified from genomic DNA by a multiplex PCR assay. On the Illumina HiSeq System, the amplified TCR beta libraries were sequenced as 87-base-pair reads. The authors' pipeline ran thus. In a later analysis, tens of millions of unique TCR beta chains were counted across the 500 to 700 repertoires, and about 9.9 million of these chains were shared by at least two donors. Raw reads were error-corrected and collapsed into unique sequences by a nearest-neighbor algorithm in which closely related sequences were merged to remove PCR and sequencing errors. To assign V, D and J gene segments, CDR3 sequences were aligned to IMGT reference sequences. Each retained sequence needed at least a six-nucleotide match to both a V gene segment and a J gene segment. A rearrangement was called productive if the CDR3 had no stop codons and remained in frame with V and J, and every other rearrangement was called non-productive. CDR3 was defined according to IMGT convention as the region running from the second conserved V-encoded cysteine to the conserved J-encoded phenylalanine. The earlier analysis of about 640 of the donors excluded any sequence lacking an unambiguous match to a single V gene segment. An earlier analysis of around 600 of the donors classified V segments as functional when productive rearrangements were above 56.7% and as segregating when the standard deviation between donors was above 5%. A statistical classification framework was built to diagnose cytomegalovirus status from the catalog of TCR beta chain sequences. A later analysis assigned V and J genes by comparing TCR nucleotide sequences with IMGT/GENE-DB human TR gene sequences. Using the TCRdist pipeline, a later analysis assigned CDR3 sequences along with most-parsimonious VDJ recombination scenarios. A later analysis defined each TCR beta chain by its CDR3 amino acid sequence plus V-gene family, and excluded reads lacking a unique V-gene family. A later analysis removed roughly 590 highly shared, low-generation-probability nucleotide sequences to deal with suspected cross-contamination and a sequencing artifact. A later analysis calculated a clonal expansion index for each public chain from normalized within-repertoire ranks of inferred template counts. In a later analysis, generation probabilities were computed with a VDJ recombination model fitted to out-of-frame rearrangements, and the resulting probabilities were checked against IGoR. In a later analysis, hypergeometric tests were used to score TCR-TCR, TCR-HLA and TCR-CMV co-occurrence, with a repertoire-size bias correction applied to TCR pairs. In a later analysis, false discovery rates were estimated by permuting HLA or CMV assignments 20 times. In a later analysis, co-occurring TCRs were grouped using DBSCAN, with TCRdist sequence similarity added in when clustering inside HLA-allele-positive subsets. For co-occurrence clustering, repertoires with fewer than 30,000 or more than 120,000 public chains were excluded, along with five or six repertoires with anomalous nucleotide sharing. In its TCRdb copy, this immuneACCESS table keeps in-frame sequences only and misses some clones. Where compared with another copy, unresolved V genes explain less than half of these, and the others have no known cause. The V and J calls and the clone size are those of that table, but D and trimming were determined from the DNA. The sample records about 51,000 clones, over 75% of which are singletons. The ten largest clonotypes hold 2% to 2.5% of the sample.

The chain is encoded by TRBV5-1 joined to TRBJ2-7, with 11 central nucleotides matching TRBD2. Sample: PBMCs. This receptor was taken from a boy younger than 18 in good health and CMV-seropositive. Here is the DNA: TGCGCCAGCAGCTTGGTACTAGCGGGGGCCTACGAGCAGTACTTC. Translated, it reads CASSLVLAGAYEQYF.